The rows below give T cell receptor beta chains drawn from one sample of a study of shared clonotypes between healthy human individuals. Only in-frame clones appear in the TCRdb table, and some are missing; sequencing was by immunoSEQ multiplex PCR. This table holds fewer than 1.6 million clones, 98% to 99% found once. Sample: naive CD4+ T cells sorted from blood. Every receptor here comes from a man aged 25 to 40 in good health. Each CDR3 is given with its conserved first and last residue. D genes are given only for firm matches. The size of a clone is reported for some rows only, either as once, few or many, or as a class for expanded clones.

V,size,length,J,D,CDR3,DNA
TRBV6-4,-,14,TRBJ2-3,-,CASRLESSTDTQYF,TGTGCCAGCAGATTGGAGAGTAGCACAGATACGCAGTATTTT
TRBV18,-,15,TRBJ2-7,TRBD2,CASSQGLAGSYEQYF,TGTGCCAGCTCCCAGGGACTAGCGGGATCCTACGAGCAGTACTTC
TRBV29-1,-,13,TRBJ2-1,TRBD2,CSVGLADINEQFF,TGCAGCGTTGGTCTAGCGGATATAAATGAGCAGTTCTTC
TRBV7-9,-,14,TRBJ1-1,-,CASSGRQRNTEAFF,TGTGCCAGCAGCGGTAGACAGAGGAACACTGAAGCTTTCTTT
TRBV15,-,14,TRBJ2-3,-,CATSRDTGPGTQYF,TGTGCCACCAGCAGAGACACGGGGCCGGGAACGCAGTATTTT
TRBV14,-,13,TRBJ1-4,-,CASSHPPGLKLFF,TGTGCCAGCAGCCACCCCCCGGGGTTAAAACTGTTTTTT
TRBV18,-,13,TRBJ2-5,-,CASSPRNFETQYF,TGTGCCAGCTCACCGAGGAATTTCGAGACCCAGTACTTC
TRBV27,-,13,TRBJ2-1,-,CASSSYRVNEQFF,TGTGCCAGCAGTTCATACAGGGTTAATGAGCAGTTCTTC
TRBV4-3,-,15,TRBJ2-7,-,CASSQVHPLAYEQYF,TGCGCCAGCAGCCAAGTCCACCCTTTAGCTTACGAGCAGTACTTC
TRBV14,-,14,TRBJ2-7,-,CASSQGRGTYEQYF,TGTGCCAGCAGCCAGGGACGGGGAACCTACGAGCAGTACTTC
TRBV15,-,14,TRBJ2-1,-,CATRNRVISNEQFF,TGTGCCACCAGGAACAGGGTTATTTCCAATGAGCAGTTCTTC
TRBV4-1,-,16,TRBJ2-2,-,CASQRGRERGTGELFF,TGCGCCAGCCAAAGGGGGCGGGAGAGGGGAACCGGGGAGCTGTTTTTT
TRBV9,-,17,TRBJ2-4,-,CASSVDTGGGLLGIQYF,TGTGCCAGCAGCGTAGATACAGGTGGGGGGTTATTGGGCATTCAGTACTTC
TRBV4-1,-,15,TRBJ2-7,TRBD2,CASSHPGLELYEQYF,TGCGCCAGCAGCCACCCGGGACTAGAGTTGTACGAGCAGTACTTC
TRBV6-4,-,13,TRBJ2-3,-,CASRGGDTDTQYF,TGTGCCAGCAGGGGAGGAGACACAGATACGCAGTATTTT
TRBV28,once,13,TRBJ2-7,-,CASRSIRVLGQYF,TGTGCCAGCAGGTCCATCCGCGTCCTCGGGCAGTACTTC
TRBV19,-,14,TRBJ2-7,TRBD1,CASSVDRRLSRQYF,TGTGCCAGTAGTGTGGACAGGCGCCTTAGTAGGCAGTACTTC
TRBV7-3,-,15,TRBJ2-7,TRBD1,CASSLGRGLGYEQYF,TGTGCCAGCAGCTTAGGCAGGGGGCTGGGCTACGAGCAGTACTTC
TRBV6-5,-,15,TRBJ1-2,TRBD1,CASSYYQGANYGYTF,TGTGCCAGCAGTTACTACCAGGGGGCGAACTATGGCTACACCTTC
TRBV28,once,12,TRBJ1-1,-,CASKVENTEAFF,TGTGCCAGCAAAGTGGAGAACACTGAAGCTTTCTTT
TRBV7-3,-,12,TRBJ2-7,-,CASSLTGSEQYF,TGTGCCAGCAGCTTAACTGGGAGCGAGCAGTACTTC
TRBV25-1,-,11,TRBJ2-1,-,CASSLYNEQFF,TGTGCCAGCAGTCTCTACAATGAGCAGTTCTTC
TRBV5-4,-,14,TRBJ1-1,-,CASSLNSRRTEAFF,TGTGCCAGCAGCTTGAATTCCAGAAGAACTGAAGCTTTCTTT
TRBV29-1,-,14,TRBJ1-1,TRBD1,CSVARTGGLTEAFF,TGCAGCGTTGCTAGGACAGGGGGCCTGACTGAAGCTTTCTTT
TRBV2,-,17,TRBJ2-1,-,CASREFPGLSSYNEQFF,TGTGCCAGCAGGGAATTCCCGGGACTTAGCTCCTACAATGAGCAGTTCTTC
TRBV5-8,-,16,TRBJ1-2,TRBD1,CASSHDISRGPNGYTF,TGTGCCAGCAGCCACGACATAAGCAGGGGGCCTAATGGCTACACCTTC
TRBV5-4,-,14,TRBJ2-5,-,CASSLEVGEETQYF,TGTGCCAGCAGCTTGGAAGTCGGCGAAGAGACCCAGTACTTC
TRBV28,-,14,TRBJ1-5,-,CASSFSGSNQPQHF,TGTGCCAGCAGTTTTTCAGGGAGCAATCAGCCCCAGCATTTT
TRBV7-6,-,16,TRBJ2-1,TRBD1,CASSSPSMRGPDEQFF,TGTGCCAGCAGCTCGCCGTCCATGAGGGGGCCAGATGAGCAGTTCTTC
TRBV29-1,-,11,TRBJ1-3,-,CSGTGGNTIYF,TGCAGCGGGACGGGTGGAAACACCATATATTTT
TRBV9,-,19,TRBJ2-3,TRBD2,CASSAPYGRAPGPSDTQYF,TGTGCCAGCAGCGCCCCCTACGGGAGGGCCCCGGGACCCTCGGATACGCAGTATTTT
TRBV28,-,15,TRBJ2-3,TRBD2,CASSLMAGGADTQYF,TGTGCCAGCAGTTTAATGGCGGGAGGGGCAGATACGCAGTATTTT
TRBV11-3,-,16,TRBJ2-3,TRBD2,CASSPTSGGRGDTQYF,TGTGCCAGCAGCCCGACTAGCGGGGGAAGAGGAGATACGCAGTATTTT
TRBV7-3,-,14,TRBJ1-1,-,CASSPPGRNTEAFF,TGTGCCAGCAGCCCCCCAGGGAGGAACACTGAAGCTTTCTTT
TRBV2,-,14,TRBJ1-2,-,CASSDSGVPGGYTF,TGTGCCAGCAGTGATTCCGGGGTCCCGGGCGGCTACACCTTC
TRBV9,-,13,TRBJ2-2,-,CASSLVDTGELFF,TGTGCCAGCAGCTTGGTAGACACCGGGGAGCTGTTTTTT
TRBV28,-,15,TRBJ2-1,TRBD2,CASRLGGLGYNEQFF,TGTGCCAGCAGGCTGGGGGGACTAGGGTACAATGAGCAGTTCTTC
TRBV14,-,15,TRBJ2-3,-,CASSQAGRSTDTQYF,TGTGCCAGCAGCCAAGCGGGACGGAGCACAGATACGCAGTATTTT
TRBV10-3,-,19,TRBJ2-1,TRBD2,CAISESKWGTSGSYNEQFF,TGTGCCATCAGTGAGTCTAAGTGGGGGACTAGCGGGTCCTACAATGAGCAGTTCTTC